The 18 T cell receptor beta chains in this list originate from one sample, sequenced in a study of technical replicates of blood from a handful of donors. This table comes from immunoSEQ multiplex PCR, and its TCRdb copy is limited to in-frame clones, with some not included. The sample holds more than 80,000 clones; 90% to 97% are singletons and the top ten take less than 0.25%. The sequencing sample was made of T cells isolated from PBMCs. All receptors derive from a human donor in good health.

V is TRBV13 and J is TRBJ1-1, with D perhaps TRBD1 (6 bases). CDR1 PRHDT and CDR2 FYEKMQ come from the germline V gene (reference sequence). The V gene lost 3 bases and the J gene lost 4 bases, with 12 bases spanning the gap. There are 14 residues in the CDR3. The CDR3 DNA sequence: TGTGCCAGCAGCTTCGAGCAGGGGTCCACTGAAGCTTTCTTT. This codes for CASSFEQGSTEAFF.

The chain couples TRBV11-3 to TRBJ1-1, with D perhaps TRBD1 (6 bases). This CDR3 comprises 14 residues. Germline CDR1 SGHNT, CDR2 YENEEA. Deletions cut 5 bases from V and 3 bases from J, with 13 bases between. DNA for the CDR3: TGTGCCAGCAGCGAACAGGGCCCACACACTGAAGCTTTCTTT. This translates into CASSEQGPHTEAFF.

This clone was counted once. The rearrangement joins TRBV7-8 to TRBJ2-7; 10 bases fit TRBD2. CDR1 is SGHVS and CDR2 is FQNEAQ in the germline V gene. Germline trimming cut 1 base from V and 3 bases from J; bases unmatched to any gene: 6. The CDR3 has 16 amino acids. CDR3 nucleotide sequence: TGTGCCAGCAGCTTAGGGTCTAGCGGGAGTATCTACGAGCAGTACTTC. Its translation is CASSLGSSGSIYEQYF. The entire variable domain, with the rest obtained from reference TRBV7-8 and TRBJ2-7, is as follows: GAGVSQSPRYKVAKRGQDVALRCDPISGHVSLFWYQQALGQGPEFLTYFQNEAQLDKSGLPSDRFFAERPEGSVSTLKIQRTQQEDSAVYLCASSLGSSGSIYEQYFGPGTRLTVT.

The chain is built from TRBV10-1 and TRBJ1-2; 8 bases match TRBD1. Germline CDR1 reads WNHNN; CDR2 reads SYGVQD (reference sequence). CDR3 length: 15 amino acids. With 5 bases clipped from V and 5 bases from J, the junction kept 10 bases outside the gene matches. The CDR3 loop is CASSKDREGYYGYTF. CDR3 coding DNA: TGCGCCAGCAGTAAGGACAGGGAGGGGTATTATGGCTACACCTTC.

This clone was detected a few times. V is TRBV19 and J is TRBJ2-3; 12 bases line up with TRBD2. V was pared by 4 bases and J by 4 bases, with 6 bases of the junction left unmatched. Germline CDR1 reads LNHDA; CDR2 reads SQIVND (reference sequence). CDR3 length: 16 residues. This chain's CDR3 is CASSTLLAGGADTQYF. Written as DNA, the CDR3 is TGTGCCAGTAGTACCCTCCTAGCGGGAGGGGCAGATACGCAGTATTTT.

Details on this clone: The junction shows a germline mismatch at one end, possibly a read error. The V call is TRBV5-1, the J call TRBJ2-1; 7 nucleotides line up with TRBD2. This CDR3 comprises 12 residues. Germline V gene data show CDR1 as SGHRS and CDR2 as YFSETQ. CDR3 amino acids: CASSVEREEQLF. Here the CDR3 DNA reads TGCGCCAGCAGCGTTGAGCGGGAAGAGCAGCTCTTC.

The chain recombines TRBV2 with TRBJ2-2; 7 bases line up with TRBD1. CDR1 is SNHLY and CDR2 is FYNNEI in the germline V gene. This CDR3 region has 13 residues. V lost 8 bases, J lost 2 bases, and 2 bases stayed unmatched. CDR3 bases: TGTGCCAGCCGGGACAGAAACACCGGGGAGCTGTTTTTT. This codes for CASRDRNTGELFF.

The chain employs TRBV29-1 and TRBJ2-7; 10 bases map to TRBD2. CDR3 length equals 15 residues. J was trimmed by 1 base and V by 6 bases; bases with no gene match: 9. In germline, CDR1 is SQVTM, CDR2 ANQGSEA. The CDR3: CSVPILAGMSYEQYF. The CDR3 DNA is TGCAGCGTCCCTATACTAGCGGGAATGTCCTACGAGCAGTACTTC.

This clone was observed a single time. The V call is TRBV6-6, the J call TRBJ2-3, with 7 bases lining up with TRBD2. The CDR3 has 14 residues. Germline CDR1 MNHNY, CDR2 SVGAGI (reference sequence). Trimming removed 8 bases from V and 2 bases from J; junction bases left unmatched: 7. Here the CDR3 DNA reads TGTGCCAGCCAAAGCGGGACCCTCACAGATACGCAGTATTTT. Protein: CASQSGTLTDTQYF.

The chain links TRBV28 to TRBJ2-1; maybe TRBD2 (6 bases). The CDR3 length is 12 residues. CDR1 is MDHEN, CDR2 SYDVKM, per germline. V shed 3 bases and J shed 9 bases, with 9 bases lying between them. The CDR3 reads CASSLWGVEQFF. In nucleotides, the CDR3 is TGTGCCAGCAGTTTGTGGGGGGTTGAGCAGTTCTTC.

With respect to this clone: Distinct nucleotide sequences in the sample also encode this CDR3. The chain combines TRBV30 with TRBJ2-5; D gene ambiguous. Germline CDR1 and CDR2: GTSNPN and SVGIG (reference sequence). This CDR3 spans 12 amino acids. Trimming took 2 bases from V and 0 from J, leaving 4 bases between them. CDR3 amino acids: CAWSYNQETQYF. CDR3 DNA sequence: TGTGCCTGGAGTTACAACCAAGAGACCCAGTACTTC.

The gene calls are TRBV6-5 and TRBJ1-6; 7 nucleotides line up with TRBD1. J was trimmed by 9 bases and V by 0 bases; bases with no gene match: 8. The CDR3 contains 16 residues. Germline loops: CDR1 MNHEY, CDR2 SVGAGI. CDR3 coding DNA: TGTGCCAGCAGTTACTCGACCGGGACAGTCGGTTCACCCCTCCACTTT. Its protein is CASSYSTGTVGSPLHF.

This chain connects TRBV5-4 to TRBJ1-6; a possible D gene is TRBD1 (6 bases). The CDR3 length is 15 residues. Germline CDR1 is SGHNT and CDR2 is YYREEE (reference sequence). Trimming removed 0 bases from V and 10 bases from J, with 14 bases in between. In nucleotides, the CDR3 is TGTGCCAGCAGCTTGGCCAGGGGCCGAGAGTCACCCCTCCACTTT. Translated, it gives CASSLARGRESPLHF. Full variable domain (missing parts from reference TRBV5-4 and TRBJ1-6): ETGVTQSPTHLIKTRGQQVTLRCSSQSGHNTVSWYQQALGQGPQFIFQYYREEENGRGNFPPRFSGLQFPNYSSELNVNALELDDSALYLCASSLARGRESPLHFGNGTRLTVT.

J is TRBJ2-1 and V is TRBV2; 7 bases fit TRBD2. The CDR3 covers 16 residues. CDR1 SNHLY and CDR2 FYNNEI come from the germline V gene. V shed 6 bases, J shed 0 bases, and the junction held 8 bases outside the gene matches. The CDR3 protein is CASRGGDDSSYNEQFF. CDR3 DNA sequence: TGTGCCAGCAGGGGGGGGGACGACAGCTCCTACAATGAGCAGTTCTTC.

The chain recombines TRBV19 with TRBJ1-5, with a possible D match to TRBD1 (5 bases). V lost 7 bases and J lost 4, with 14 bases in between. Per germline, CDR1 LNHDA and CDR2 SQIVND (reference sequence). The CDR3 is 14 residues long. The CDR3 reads CASTTPGWNQPQHF. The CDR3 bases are TGTGCCAGTACTACACCAGGGTGGAATCAGCCCCAGCATTTT. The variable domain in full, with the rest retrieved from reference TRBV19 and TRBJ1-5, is DGGITQSPKYLFRKEGQNVTLSCEQNLNHDAMYWYRQDPGQGLRLIYYSQIVNDFQKGDIAEGYSVSREKKESFPLTVTSAQKNPTAFYLCASTTPGWNQPQHFGDGTRLSIL.

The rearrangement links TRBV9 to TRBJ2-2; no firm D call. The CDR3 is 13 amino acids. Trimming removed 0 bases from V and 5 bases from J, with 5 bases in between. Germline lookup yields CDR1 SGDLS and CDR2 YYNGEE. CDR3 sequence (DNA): TGTGCCAGCAGCGTAGGGGCAACCGGGGAGCTGTTTTTT. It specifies CASSVGATGELFF.

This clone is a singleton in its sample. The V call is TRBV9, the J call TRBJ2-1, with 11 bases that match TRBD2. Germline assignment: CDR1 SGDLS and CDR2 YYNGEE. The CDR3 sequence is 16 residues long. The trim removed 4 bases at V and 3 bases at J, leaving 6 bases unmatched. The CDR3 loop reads CASSLSTSGVYNEQFF. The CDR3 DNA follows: TGTGCCAGCAGCTTGTCGACTAGCGGGGTCTACAATGAGCAGTTCTTC.

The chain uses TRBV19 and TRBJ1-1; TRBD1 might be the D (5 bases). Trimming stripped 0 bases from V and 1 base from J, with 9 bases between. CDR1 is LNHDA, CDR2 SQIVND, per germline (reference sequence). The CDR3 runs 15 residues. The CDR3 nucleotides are TGTGCCAGTAGTATAGAGGCAGGGCGGAACACTGAAGCTTTCTTT. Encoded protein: CASSIEAGRNTEAFF.